A single sample is the source of the 18 T cell receptor beta chains below, sequenced in a study of shared clonotypes between healthy human individuals. Here immunoSEQ multiplex PCR was the method, and the copy in TCRdb shows in-frame clones only, minus some. The data show more than 550,000 clones, roughly 72% seen once. Sample: memory CD4+ T cells sorted from blood. Subset reported: CD45RA-negative fraction. These receptors originate from a woman younger than 45 in good health.

The chain couples TRBV10-2 to TRBJ1-1, with 8 bases lining up with TRBD1. V shed 4 bases, J shed 4 bases, and the junction held 2 bases outside the gene matches. This CDR3 has 13 residues. The germline V gene has CDR1 WSHSY and CDR2 SAAADI. This chain's CDR3 is CASSGTGFTEAFF. The CDR3 DNA sequence: TGCGCCAGCAGTGGGACAGGGTTCACTGAAGCTTTCTTT.

This clone was seen ten or more times. The CDR3 sequence is CASSLGVRGEDTEAFF. The CDR3 DNA reads TGTGCCAGCAGCTTAGGAGTCCGAGGGGAAGACACTGAAGCTTTCTTT. The chain couples TRBV7-9 to TRBJ1-1; possibly TRBD1 for D (5 bases). V lost 1 base and J lost 3, with 15 bases in between. The CDR3 runs 16 residues. CDR1 and CDR2 from the germline V gene are SEHNR and FQNEAQ (reference sequence).

J is TRBJ2-5 and V is TRBV7-6, with D unclear. Trimming took off 5 bases at V and 5 bases at J, with 18 bases between the two ends. Germline V lookup: CDR1 SGHVS, CDR2 FNYEAQ. The CDR3 spans 15 residues. CDR3 nucleotide sequence: TGTGCCAGCAGCGCCTCCCCCCCGGGCGGTGAGACCCAGTACTTC. This translates into CASSASPPGGETQYF.

The rearrangement links TRBV6-1 to TRBJ2-1; the D is unclear. The ends were cut back, 7 bases at V and 15 bases at J, with 16 bases in the middle. This CDR3 contains 11 residues. Germline values: CDR1 MNHNS, CDR2 SASEGT. The CDR3 is CASTIEDKLFF. As DNA, the CDR3 is TGTGCCAGCACAATTGAGGATAAACTGTTCTTC.

This clone was seen many times. The CDR3 sequence is CASSRIGQTTGNTIYF. The CDR3 nucleotides are TGTGCCAGCAGCAGAATAGGACAGACAACTGGAAACACCATATATTTT. This chain connects TRBV25-1 to TRBJ1-3, with D possibly being TRBD1 (6 bases). The germline CDR1 and CDR2 sequences are MGHDK and SYGVNS. With 6 bases removed from V and 2 bases from J, the gap between germline ends came to 17 bases. The CDR3 sequence is 16 residues long.

The chain is built from TRBV7-4 and TRBJ1-5; D not resolved. V lost 2 bases to trimming and J lost 6 bases, with 11 bases between them. The CDR3 length is 14 residues. The germline V gene has CDR1 SGHVT and CDR2 SQSDAQ. CDR3 DNA: TGTGCCAGCAGCTTAAGAGTTGGGCGTCAGCCCCAGCATTTT. The encoded protein is CASSLRVGRQPQHF.

V usage is TRBV15 and J usage is TRBJ2-4; TRBD1 matches 8 bases. The ends lost 0 bases at V and 3 bases at J; junction bases unmatched: 4. The CDR3 runs 16 residues. Per the germline V gene, CDR1 is LNHNV and CDR2 is YYDKDF (reference sequence). The CDR3 loop is CATSRELQGGKNIQYF. CDR3 sequence (DNA): TGTGCCACCAGCAGAGAACTACAGGGGGGCAAAAACATTCAGTACTTC. Full variable domain (missing parts from reference TRBV15 and TRBJ2-4): DAMVIQNPRYQVTQFGKPVTLSCSQTLNHNVMYWYQQKSSQAPKLLFHYYDKDFNNEADTPDNFQSRRPNTSFCFLDIRSPGLGDTAMYLCATSRELQGGKNIQYFGAGTRLSVL.

The genes are TRBV5-1 and TRBJ2-3; D gene unclear. In germline, CDR1 is SGHRS, CDR2 YFSETQ. This CDR3 comprises 14 residues. The V and J ends lost 0 bases and 4 bases respectively, with 9 bases between them. CDR3 nucleotide sequence: TGCGCCAGCAGCTTGGCCCTACGTGCAGATACGCAGTATTTT. The encoded protein is CASSLALRADTQYF.

The chain joins TRBV6-5 to TRBJ1-1; TRBD1 matches at 10 bases. Germline V gene sequence: CDR1 MNHEY, CDR2 SVGAGI. After removal of 2 bases from V and 7 bases from J, the junction contained 10 bases not matched to a gene. The CDR3 is 16 residues long. The CDR3 sequence: CASSYRAGQGVHEAFF. DNA of the CDR3: TGTGCCAGCAGTTACCGGGCCGGACAGGGGGTACATGAAGCTTTCTTT.

The chain recombines TRBV20-1 with TRBJ2-5; the D is unclear. Trimming removed 2 bases from V and 5 bases from J, with 6 bases in between. Germline V CDR1 and CDR2: DFQATT, SNEGSKA (reference sequence). The CDR3 contains 11 residues. The CDR3 DNA reads as TGCAGTGCTAGATTTGGGGAGACCCAGTACTTC. This encodes CSARFGETQYF.

This clone showed up many times. This sample includes further DNA sequences coding for the same CDR3. The rearrangement uses TRBV7-9 and TRBJ1-2; no reliable D call. CDR3 size: 14 residues. Looked up from germline, CDR1 is SEHNR and CDR2 is FQNEAQ (reference sequence). V was clipped by 1 base and J by 4 bases, with 10 bases between them. The DNA of the CDR3 is TGTGCCAGCAGCTTAGAGGTCGCAGTCTATGGCTACACCTTC. Translating gives CASSLEVAVYGYTF.

This chain links TRBV5-6 with TRBJ1-1, with 8 bases identical to TRBD1. Per germline, CDR1 SGHDT and CDR2 YYEEEE. The CDR3 is made up of 14 amino acids. V gave up 0 bases and J gave up 4 bases; unmatched junction bases: 2. The CDR3 reads CASSLGQGITEAFF. Here the CDR3 DNA reads TGTGCCAGCAGCTTGGGACAGGGGATCACTGAAGCTTTCTTT. The full variable domain, with the rest looked up from reference TRBV5-6 and TRBJ1-1, is DAGVTQSPTHLIKTRGQQVTLRCSPKSGHDTVSWYQQALGQGPQFIFQYYEEEERQRGNFPDRFSGHQFPNYSSELNVNALLLGDSALYLCASSLGQGITEAFFGQGTRLTVV.

The chain recombines TRBV28 with TRBJ1-4; 9 bases are shared with TRBD1. Germline-derived CDR1 and CDR2 are MDHEN and SYDVKM. Germline trimming cut 6 bases from V and 7 bases from J; bases unmatched to any gene: 15. The CDR3 runs 17 residues. The CDR3 bases are TGTGCCAGCAGACATTTCAGGACAGGGGACATGGTTGAAAAACTGTTTTTT. Translation gives CASRHFRTGDMVEKLFF.

The rearrangement links TRBV1 to TRBJ2-6; TRBD2 is the table's D call, not checked against the DNA. TRBV1 is given as a pseudogene. The CDR3 sequence is 16 residues long. The CDR3 region is CTSSSYAYSGANVLTF. The CDR3 DNA reads as TGCACCAGCAGCAGTTACGCCTACTCTGGGGCCAACGTCCTGACTTTC.

About this clone itself: Possible read error: a much larger clone is one base away. The rearrangement uses TRBV11-3 and TRBJ2-1; D is unresolved. Germline V lookup: CDR1 SGHNT, CDR2 YENEEA. The CDR3 loop spans 11 amino acids. V was cut by 4 bases and J by 4 bases, with 2 bases left in between. For the CDR3, the DNA is TGTGCCAGCAGCTATTACAATGAGCAGTTCTTC. Protein product: CASSYYNEQFF. Full variable domain (outside the CDR3, taken from reference TRBV11-3 and TRBJ2-1): EAGVVQSPRYKIIEKKQPVAFWCNPISGHNTLYWYLQNLGQGPELLIRYENEEAVDDSQLPKDRFSAERLKGVDSTLKIQPAELGDSAVYLCASSYYNEQFFGPGTRLTVL.

The chain carries TRBV28 and TRBJ2-5; perhaps TRBD1 as D (6 bases). From germline, CDR1 is MDHEN and CDR2 SYDVKM. The CDR3 runs to 15 residues. Between the trimmed V and J ends, which lost 5 bases and 4 bases, there was a span of 17 bases. CDR3 in amino acids: CASSPTWQGRETQYF. In nucleotides, the CDR3 is TGTGCCAGCAGTCCCACTTGGCAGGGGAGAGAGACCCAGTACTTC.

The chain employs TRBV5-1 and TRBJ1-1; 7 bases agree with TRBD1. Unmatched junction bases numbered 11, after V lost 3 bases and J lost 9 bases. The length of the CDR3 is 14 residues. The germline V gene has CDR1 SGHRS and CDR2 YFSETQ. The CDR3 loop is CASSSGSEGAKAFF. CDR3 DNA: TGCGCCAGCAGCTCGGGGTCTGAGGGGGCAAAAGCTTTCTTT.

The J gene is TRBJ2-3, the V gene TRBV18; TRBD1 is a possible D gene (6 bases). The CDR3 spans 14 residues. Germline CDR1 and CDR2: KGHSH and LQKENI. V was pared by 8 bases and J by 0 bases, with 12 bases between. This chain's CDR3 is CASRQETSTDTQYF. CDR3 nucleotides: TGTGCCAGCAGACAGGAGACTAGCACAGATACGCAGTATTTT. The full variable domain, with the rest looked up from reference TRBV18 and TRBJ2-3, is NAGVMQNPRHLVRRRGQEARLRCSPMKGHSHVYWYRQLPEEGLKFMVYLQKENIIDESGMPKERFSAEFPKEGPSILRIQQVVRGDSAAYFCASRQETSTDTQYFGPGTRLTVL.